This T cell receptor beta chain was recorded in a study of blood T cell repertoires in COVID-19. The wider study: Sample material is recorded as cDNA or gDNA derived from T cells, B-cell-depleted T cells, or PBMCs.

The V gene's germline CDR1 is LGHNA and CDR2 YSLEER. Trimming cost V 0 bases and J 0 bases; bases outside gene matches: 7. The CDR3 covers 17 residues. Profiling relied on immunoSEQ multiplex PCR, and the TCRdb table lists in-frame clones only, not all of them. There are 20,000 to 30,000 clones in the sample; roughly four fifths occur only once, and almost 2.5% lies in the top ten. The J gene is TRBJ1-2, the V gene TRBV4-3, with TRBD1 matching over 7 bases. The sequenced sample was peripheral blood. This clonotype was obtained from a woman aged 70-85 years with COVID-19, enrolled during active disease. The CDR3 region has the DNA TGCGCCAGCAGCCAAGAAACGGGCAGGGGGACTAACTATGGCTACACCTTC. Protein sequence: CASSQETGRGTNYGYTF.